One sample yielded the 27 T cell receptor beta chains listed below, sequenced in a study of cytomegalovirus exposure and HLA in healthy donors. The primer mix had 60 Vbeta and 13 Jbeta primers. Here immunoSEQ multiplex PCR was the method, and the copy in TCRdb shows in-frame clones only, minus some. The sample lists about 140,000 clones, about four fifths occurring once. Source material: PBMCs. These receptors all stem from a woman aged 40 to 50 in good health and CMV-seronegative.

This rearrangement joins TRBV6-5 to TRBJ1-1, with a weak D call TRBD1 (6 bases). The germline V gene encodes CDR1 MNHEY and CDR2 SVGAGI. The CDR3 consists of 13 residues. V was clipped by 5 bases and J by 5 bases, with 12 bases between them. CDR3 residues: CASSTPGATEAFF. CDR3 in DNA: TGTGCCAGCAGTACCCCAGGGGCAACTGAAGCTTTCTTT.

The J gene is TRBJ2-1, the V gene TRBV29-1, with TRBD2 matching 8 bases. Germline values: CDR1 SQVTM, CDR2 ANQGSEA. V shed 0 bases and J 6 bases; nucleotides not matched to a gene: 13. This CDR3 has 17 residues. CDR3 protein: CSVEEGFAGGFSNEQFF. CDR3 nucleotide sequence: TGCAGCGTTGAAGAGGGTTTTGCGGGGGGATTCTCCAATGAGCAGTTCTTC.

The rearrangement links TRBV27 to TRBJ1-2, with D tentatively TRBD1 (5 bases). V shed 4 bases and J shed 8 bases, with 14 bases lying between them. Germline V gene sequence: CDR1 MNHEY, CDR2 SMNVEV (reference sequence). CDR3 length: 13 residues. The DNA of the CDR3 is TGTGCCAGCAGTTCATGGACACTTACCGGCTACACCTTC. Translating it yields CASSSWTLTGYTF.

CDR3 region: CATSDRGGQETQYF. The CDR3 DNA sequence: TGTGCCACCTCGGACAGGGGGGGCCAAGAGACCCAGTACTTC. The chain uses TRBV19 and TRBJ2-5; TRBD1 matches 10 bases. V lost 10 bases and J lost 1; bases outside the gene matches: 6. CDR1 LNHDA and CDR2 SQIVND come from the germline V gene (reference sequence). This CDR3 region has 14 residues.

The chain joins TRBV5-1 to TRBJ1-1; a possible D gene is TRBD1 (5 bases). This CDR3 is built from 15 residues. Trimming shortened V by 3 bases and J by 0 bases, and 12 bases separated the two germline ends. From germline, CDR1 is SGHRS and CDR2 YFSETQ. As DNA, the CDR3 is TGCGCCAGCAGCTACCTTACAGGTATGAACACTGAAGCTTTCTTT. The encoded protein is CASSYLTGMNTEAFF.

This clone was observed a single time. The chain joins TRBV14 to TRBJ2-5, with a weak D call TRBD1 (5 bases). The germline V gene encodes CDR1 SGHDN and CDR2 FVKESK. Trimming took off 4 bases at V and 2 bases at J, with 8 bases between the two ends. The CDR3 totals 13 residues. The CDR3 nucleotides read TGTGCCAGCAGCCGGGGCATTCAAGAGACCCAGTACTTC. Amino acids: CASSRGIQETQYF.

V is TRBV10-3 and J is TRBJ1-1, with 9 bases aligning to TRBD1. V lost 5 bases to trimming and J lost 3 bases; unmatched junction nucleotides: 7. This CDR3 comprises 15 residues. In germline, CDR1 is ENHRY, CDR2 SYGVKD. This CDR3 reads CAISPPDRGDTEAFF. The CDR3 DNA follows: TGTGCCATCAGTCCCCCGGACAGGGGCGACACTGAAGCTTTCTTT.

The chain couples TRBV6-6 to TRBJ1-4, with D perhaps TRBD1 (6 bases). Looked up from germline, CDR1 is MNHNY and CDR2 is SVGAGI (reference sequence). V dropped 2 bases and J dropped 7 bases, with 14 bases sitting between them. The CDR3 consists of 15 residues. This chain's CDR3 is CASSYQGGRVEKLFF. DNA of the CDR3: TGTGCCAGCAGTTACCAAGGGGGACGTGTTGAAAAACTGTTTTTT.

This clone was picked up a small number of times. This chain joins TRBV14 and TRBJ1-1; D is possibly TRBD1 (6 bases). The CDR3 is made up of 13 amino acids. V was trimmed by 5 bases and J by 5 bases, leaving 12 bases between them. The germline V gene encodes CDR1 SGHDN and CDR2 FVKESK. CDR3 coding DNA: TGTGCCAGCAGCGTAGACAGGCGGACTGAAGCTTTCTTT. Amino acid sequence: CASSVDRRTEAFF.

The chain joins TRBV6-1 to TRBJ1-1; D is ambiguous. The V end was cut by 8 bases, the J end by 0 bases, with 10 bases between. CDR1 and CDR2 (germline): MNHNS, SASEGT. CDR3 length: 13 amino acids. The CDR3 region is CASHLIMNTEAFF. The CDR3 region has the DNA TGTGCCAGCCACTTAATCATGAACACTGAAGCTTTCTTT.

The CDR3 region is CASGSVSYEQYF. CDR3 nucleotides: TGTGCTAGTGGTTCCGTCTCCTACGAGCAGTACTTC. The chain combines TRBV12-5 with TRBJ2-7, with D unclear. Per germline, CDR1 LGHNT and CDR2 FRNRAP. This CDR3 is 12 amino acids long. Trimming removed 4 bases at V and 0 bases at J, with 4 bases between.

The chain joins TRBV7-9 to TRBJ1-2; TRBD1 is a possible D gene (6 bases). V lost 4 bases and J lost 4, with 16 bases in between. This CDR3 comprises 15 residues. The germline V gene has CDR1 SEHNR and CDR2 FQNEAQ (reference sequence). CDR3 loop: CASSSNDRPLYGYTF. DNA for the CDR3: TGTGCCAGCAGCTCAAACGACAGGCCCCTCTATGGCTACACCTTC.

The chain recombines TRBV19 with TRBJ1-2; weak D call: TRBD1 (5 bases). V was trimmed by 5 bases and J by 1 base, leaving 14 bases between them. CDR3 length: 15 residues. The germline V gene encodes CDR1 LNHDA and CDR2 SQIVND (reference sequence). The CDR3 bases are TGTGCCAGTAGTGCCTTGGGGGGTGTTAACTATGGCTACACCTTC. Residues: CASSALGGVNYGYTF.

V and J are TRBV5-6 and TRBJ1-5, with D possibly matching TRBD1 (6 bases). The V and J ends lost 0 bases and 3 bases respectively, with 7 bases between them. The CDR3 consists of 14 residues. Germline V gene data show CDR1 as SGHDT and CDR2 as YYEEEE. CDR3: CASSLDRDNQPQHF. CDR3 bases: TGTGCCAGCAGCTTGGACAGGGACAATCAGCCCCAGCATTTT.

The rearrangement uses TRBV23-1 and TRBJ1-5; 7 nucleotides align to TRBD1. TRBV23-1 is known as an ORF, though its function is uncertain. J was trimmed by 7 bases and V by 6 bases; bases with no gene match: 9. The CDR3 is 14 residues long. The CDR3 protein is CASSPDRVDQPQHF. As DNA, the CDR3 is TGCGCCAGCAGCCCAGACAGGGTTGACCAGCCCCAGCATTTT.

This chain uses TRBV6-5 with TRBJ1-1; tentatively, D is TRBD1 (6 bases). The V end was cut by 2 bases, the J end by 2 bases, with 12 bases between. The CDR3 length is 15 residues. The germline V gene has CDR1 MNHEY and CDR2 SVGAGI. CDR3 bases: TGTGCCAGCAGTTACGGCAGGGGTTACAACACTGAAGCTTTCTTT. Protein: CASSYGRGYNTEAFF.

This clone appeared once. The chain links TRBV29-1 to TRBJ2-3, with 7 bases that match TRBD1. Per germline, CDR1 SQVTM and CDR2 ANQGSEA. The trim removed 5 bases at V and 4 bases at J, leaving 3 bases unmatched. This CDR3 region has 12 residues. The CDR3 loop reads CSVSGGPDTQYF. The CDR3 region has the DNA TGCAGCGTTTCAGGGGGACCAGATACGCAGTATTTT.

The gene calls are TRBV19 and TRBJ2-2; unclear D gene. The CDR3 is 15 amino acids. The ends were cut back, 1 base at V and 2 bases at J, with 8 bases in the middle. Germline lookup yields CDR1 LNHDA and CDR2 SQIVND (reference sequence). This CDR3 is CASSIVSSNTGELFF. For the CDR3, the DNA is TGTGCCAGTAGTATAGTTAGCTCAAACACCGGGGAGCTGTTTTTT.

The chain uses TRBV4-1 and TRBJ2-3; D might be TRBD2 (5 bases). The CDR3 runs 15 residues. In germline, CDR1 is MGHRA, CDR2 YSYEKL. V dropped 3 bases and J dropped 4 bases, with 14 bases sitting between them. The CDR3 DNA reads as TGCGCCAGCAGCCACGAACCGGGGAGCTCAGATACGCAGTATTTT. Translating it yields CASSHEPGSSDTQYF.

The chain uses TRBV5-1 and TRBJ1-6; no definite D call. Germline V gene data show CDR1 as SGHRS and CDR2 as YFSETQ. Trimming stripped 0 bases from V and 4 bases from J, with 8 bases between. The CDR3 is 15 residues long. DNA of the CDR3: TGCGCCAGCAGCTTGGGACACTTTTATAATTCACCCCTCCACTTT. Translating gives CASSLGHFYNSPLHF.

The CDR3: CASSPTGKAFF. In DNA form, the CDR3 reads TGTGCCAGCAGCCCGACAGGGAAAGCTTTCTTT. V usage is TRBV7-2 and J usage is TRBJ1-1; 7 nucleotides match TRBD1. Looked up from germline, CDR1 is SGHTA and CDR2 is FQGNSA. The CDR3 contains 11 residues. Losses at the gene ends were 5 bases for V and 9 bases for J; bases not matched to a gene: 3.

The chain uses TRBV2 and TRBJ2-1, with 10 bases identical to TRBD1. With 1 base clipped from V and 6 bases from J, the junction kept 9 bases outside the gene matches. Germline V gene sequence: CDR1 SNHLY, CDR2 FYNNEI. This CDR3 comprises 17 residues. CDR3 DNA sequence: TGTGCCAGCAGTGAAGATGGGACAGGGGTTCAGATCAATGAGCAGTTCTTC. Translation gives CASSEDGTGVQINEQFF.

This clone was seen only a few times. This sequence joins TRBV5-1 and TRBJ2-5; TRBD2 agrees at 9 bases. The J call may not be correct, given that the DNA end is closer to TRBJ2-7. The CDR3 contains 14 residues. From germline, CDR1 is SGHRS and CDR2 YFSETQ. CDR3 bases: TGCGCCAGCAGCTTAAGCGGGGGGAGCCGCGAGCAGTACTTC. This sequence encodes CASSLSGGSREQYF.

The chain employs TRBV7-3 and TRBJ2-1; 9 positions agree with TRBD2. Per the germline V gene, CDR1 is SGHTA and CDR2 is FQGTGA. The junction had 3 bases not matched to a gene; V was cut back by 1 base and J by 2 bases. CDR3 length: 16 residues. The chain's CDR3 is CASSLNSGGAYNEQFF. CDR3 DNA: TGTGCCAGCAGCTTAAATAGCGGGGGCGCCTACAATGAGCAGTTCTTC.

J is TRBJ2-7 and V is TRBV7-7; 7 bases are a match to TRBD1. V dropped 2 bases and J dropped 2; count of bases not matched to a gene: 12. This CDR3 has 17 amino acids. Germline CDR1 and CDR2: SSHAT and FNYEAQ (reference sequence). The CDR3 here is CASSLRVSKGGPYEQYF. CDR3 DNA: TGTGCCAGCAGCTTACGGGTCTCCAAAGGGGGCCCCTACGAGCAGTACTTC.

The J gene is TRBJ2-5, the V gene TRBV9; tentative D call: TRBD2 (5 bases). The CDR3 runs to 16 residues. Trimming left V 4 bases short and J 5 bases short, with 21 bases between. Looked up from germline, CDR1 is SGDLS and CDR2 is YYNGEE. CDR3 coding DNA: TGTGCCAGCAGCACATACATGAACGGGGTGGGGGAGACCCAGTACTTC. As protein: CASSTYMNGVGETQYF.

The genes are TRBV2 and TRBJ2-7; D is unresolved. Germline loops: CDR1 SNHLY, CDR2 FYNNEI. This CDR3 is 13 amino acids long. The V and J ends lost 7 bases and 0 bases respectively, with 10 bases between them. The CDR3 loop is CASNTRFSYEQYF. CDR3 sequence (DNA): TGTGCCAGCAATACCCGGTTCTCCTACGAGCAGTACTTC.